The T cell receptor beta chain under discussion was sequenced for a study of vaccination and CD4 T cells after COVID-19. Whole-study findings and limits: Convalescent patients had 304 of 307 vaccine-specific clones showing spike mono-reactivity. Median reactive clonotypes, those recognizing SARS-CoV-2, rose from 21 to 38, not significantly.

The germline V gene has CDR1 SGHTA and CDR2 FQGTGA. This CDR3 contains 13 residues. V lost 0 bases and J lost 1, with 3 bases in between. As to treatment: roughly 11-day PBMC culture with coronavirus spike peptide pools or control peptides (ViraFEST assay). Cultured CD4+ T cells had their DNA profiled by the Oncomine TCR Beta short-read assay. Via MiXCR, TCRdb re-called the PCR reads, giving one row per CDR3 protein. Of around 8,100 distinct CDR3 sequences in the sample, over 50% are singletons; the top ten hold about a sixth. This clonotype has only a few counts. Its antigen is currently unknown. The material was cultured CD4+ T cells from blood, obtained after SARS-CoV-2 vaccination. This chain links TRBV7-3 with TRBJ1-1; D ambiguous. The TCR comes from a human donor with COVID-19. Written as DNA, the CDR3 is TGTGCCAGCAGCTTAACGCAGAACACTGAAGCTTTCTTT. It encodes CASSLTQNTEAFF.